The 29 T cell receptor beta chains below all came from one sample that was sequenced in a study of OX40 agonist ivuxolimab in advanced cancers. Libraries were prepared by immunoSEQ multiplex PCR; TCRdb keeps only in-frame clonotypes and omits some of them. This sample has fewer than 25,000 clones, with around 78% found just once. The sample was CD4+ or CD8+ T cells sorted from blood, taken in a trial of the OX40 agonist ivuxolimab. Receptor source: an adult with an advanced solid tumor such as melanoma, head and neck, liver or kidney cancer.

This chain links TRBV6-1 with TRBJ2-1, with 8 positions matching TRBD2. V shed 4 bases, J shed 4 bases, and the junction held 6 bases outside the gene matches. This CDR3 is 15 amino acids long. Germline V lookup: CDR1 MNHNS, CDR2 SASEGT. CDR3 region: CASSVGAGVYNEQFF. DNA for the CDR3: TGTGCCAGCAGTGTAGGAGCGGGAGTTTACAATGAGCAGTTCTTC.

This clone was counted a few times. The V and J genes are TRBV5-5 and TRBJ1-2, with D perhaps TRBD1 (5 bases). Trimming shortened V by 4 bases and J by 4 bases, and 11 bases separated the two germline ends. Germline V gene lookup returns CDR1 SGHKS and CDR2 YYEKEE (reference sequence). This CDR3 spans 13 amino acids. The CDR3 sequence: CASSLDSAYGYTF. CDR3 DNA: TGTGCCAGCAGCCTAGACAGTGCCTATGGCTACACCTTC.

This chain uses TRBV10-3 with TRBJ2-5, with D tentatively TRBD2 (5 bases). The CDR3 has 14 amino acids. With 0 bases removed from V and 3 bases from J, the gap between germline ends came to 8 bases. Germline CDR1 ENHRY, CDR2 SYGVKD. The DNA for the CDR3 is TGTGCCATCAGTGAGTCCCGGGGTAAAGAGACCCAGTACTTC. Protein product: CAISESRGKETQYF.

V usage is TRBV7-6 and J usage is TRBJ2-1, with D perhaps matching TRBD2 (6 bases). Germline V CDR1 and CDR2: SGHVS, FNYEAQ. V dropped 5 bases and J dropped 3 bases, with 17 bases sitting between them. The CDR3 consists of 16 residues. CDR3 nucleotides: TGTGCCAGCAGCACCCTTCAGGAGGGCGACTACAATGAGCAGTTCTTC. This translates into CASSTLQEGDYNEQFF. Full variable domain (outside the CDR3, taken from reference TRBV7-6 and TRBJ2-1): GAGVSQSPRYKVTKRGQDVALRCDPISGHVSLYWYRQALGQGPEFLTYFNYEAQQDKSGLPNDRFSAERPEGSISTLTIQRTEQRDSAMYRCASSTLQEGDYNEQFFGPGTRLTVL.

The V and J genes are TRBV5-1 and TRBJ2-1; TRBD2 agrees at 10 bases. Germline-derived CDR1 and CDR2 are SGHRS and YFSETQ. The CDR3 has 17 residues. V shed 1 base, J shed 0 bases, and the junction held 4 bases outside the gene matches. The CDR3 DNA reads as TGCGCCAGCAGCTTGCGGGCTAGCGGGGGCTCCTACAATGAGCAGTTCTTC. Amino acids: CASSLRASGGSYNEQFF.

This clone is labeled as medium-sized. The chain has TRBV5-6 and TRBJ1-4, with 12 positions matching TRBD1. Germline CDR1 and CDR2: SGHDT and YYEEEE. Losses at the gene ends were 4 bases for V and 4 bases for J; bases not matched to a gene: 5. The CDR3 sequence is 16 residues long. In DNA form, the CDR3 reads TGTGCCAGCAGCCGCGGGACAGGGGGCCTTAATGAAAAACTGTTTTTT. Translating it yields CASSRGTGGLNEKLFF.

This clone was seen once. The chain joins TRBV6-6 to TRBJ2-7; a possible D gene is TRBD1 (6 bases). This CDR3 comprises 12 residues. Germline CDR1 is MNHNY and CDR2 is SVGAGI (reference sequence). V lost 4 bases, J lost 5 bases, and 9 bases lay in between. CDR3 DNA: TGTGCCAGCAGTTCCCGACAGGACGAGCAGTACTTC. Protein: CASSSRQDEQYF.

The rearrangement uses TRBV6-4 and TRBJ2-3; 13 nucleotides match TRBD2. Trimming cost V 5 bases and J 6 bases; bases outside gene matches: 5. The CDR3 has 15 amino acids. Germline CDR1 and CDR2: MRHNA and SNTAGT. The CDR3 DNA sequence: TGTGCCAGCAGTCGACTAGCGGGGGGTCGCGATACGCAGTATTTT. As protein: CASSRLAGGRDTQYF.

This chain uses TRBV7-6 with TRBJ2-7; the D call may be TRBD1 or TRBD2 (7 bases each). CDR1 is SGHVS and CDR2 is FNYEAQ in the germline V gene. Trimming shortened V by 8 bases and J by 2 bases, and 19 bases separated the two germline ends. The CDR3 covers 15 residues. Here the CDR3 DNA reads TGTGCCAGCGCGGCAGGGGGGGGAGGGACCTACGAGCAGTACTTC. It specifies CASAAGGGGTYEQYF.

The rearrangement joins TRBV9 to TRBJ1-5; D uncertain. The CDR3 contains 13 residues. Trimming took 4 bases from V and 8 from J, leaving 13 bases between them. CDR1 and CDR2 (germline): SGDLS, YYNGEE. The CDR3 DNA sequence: TGTGCCAGCAGCCCCTCTGACGGTGAGCCCCAGCATTTT. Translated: CASSPSDGEPQHF.

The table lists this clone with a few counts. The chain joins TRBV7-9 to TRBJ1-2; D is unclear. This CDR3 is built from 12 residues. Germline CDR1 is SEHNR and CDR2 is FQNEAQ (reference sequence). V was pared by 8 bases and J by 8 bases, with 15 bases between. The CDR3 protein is CASLADISGYTF. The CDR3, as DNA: TGTGCCAGCTTAGCGGATATCTCGGGCTACACCTTC.

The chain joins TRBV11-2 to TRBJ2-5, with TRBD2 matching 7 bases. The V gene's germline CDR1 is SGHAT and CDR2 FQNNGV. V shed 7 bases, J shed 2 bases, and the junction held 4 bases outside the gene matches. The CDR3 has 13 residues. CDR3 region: CASNPGGQETQYF. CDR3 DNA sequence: TGTGCCAGCAACCCCGGGGGGCAAGAGACCCAGTACTTC.

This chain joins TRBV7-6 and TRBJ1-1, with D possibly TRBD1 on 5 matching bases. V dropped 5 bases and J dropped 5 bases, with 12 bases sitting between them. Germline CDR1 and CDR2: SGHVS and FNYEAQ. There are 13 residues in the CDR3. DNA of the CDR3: TGTGCCAGCAGCAAGGAGGGGTGGACTGAAGCTTTCTTT. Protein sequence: CASSKEGWTEAFF.

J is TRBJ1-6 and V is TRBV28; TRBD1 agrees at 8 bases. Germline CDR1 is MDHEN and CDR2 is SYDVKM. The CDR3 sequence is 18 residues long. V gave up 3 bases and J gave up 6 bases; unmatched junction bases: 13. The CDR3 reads CASSFPSAGQGFNSPLHF. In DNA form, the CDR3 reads TGTGCCAGCAGTTTCCCGTCCGCCGGACAGGGCTTTAATTCACCCCTCCACTTT.

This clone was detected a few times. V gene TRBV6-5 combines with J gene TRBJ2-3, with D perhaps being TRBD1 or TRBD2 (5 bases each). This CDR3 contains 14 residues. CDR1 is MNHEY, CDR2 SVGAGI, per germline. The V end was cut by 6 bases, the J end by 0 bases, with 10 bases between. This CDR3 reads CASRGVLSTDTQYF. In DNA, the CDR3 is TGTGCCAGCAGGGGGGTCCTTAGCACAGATACGCAGTATTTT.

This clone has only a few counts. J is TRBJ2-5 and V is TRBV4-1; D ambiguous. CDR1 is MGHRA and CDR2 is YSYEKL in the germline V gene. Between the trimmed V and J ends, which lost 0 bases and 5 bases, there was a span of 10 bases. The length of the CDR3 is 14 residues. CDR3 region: CASSQELGWETQYF. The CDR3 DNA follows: TGCGCCAGCAGCCAAGAATTGGGTTGGGAGACCCAGTACTTC.

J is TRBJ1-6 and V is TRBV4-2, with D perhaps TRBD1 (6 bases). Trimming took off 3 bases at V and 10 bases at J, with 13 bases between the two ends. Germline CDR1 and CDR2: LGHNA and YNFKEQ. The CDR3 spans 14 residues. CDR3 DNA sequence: TGTGCCAGCAGCCAGGGGGGGCCAGGGTCACCCCTCCACTTT. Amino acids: CASSQGGPGSPLHF.

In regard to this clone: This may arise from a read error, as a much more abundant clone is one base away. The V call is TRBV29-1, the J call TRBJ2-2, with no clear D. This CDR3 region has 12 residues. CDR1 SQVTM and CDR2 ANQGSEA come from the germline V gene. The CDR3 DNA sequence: TGCAACGTTGTTAAAGGCACCGGGGAGCTGTTTTTT. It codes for CNVVKGTGELFF.

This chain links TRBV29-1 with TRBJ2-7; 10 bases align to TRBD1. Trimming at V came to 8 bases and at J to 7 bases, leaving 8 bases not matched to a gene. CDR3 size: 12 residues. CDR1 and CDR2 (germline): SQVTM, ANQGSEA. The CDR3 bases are TGCAGCTTCCGGGACAGGGGACTGGAGCAGTACTTC. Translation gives CSFRDRGLEQYF.

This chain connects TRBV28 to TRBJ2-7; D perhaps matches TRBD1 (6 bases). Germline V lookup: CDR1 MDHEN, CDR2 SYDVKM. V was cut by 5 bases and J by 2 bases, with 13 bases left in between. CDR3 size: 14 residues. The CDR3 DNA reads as TGTGCCAGCAGTAACAGGGTATTAGCCTACGAGCAGTACTTC. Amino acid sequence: CASSNRVLAYEQYF.

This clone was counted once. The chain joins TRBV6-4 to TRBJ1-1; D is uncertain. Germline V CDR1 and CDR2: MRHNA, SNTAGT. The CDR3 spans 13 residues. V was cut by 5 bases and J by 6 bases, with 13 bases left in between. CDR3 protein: CASSLDLEAEAFF. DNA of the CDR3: TGTGCCAGCAGTTTGGACTTGGAAGCTGAAGCTTTCTTT.

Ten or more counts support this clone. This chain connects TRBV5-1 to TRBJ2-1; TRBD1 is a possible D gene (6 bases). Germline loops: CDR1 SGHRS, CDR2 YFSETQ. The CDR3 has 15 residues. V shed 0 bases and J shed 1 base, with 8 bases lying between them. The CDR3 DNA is TGCGCCAGCAGCTTGGGACAGGTTTCCTACAATGAGCAGTTCTTC. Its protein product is CASSLGQVSYNEQFF.

Here the CDR3 reads CASSIWVGEKLFF. In DNA, the CDR3 is TGTGCCAGTAGTATTTGGGTAGGAGAAAAACTGTTTTTT. This chain links TRBV19 with TRBJ1-4, with D unclear. The germline V gene has CDR1 LNHDA and CDR2 SQIVND (reference sequence). The CDR3 is 13 amino acids. Between the trimmed V and J ends, which lost 3 bases and 8 bases, there was a span of 10 bases.

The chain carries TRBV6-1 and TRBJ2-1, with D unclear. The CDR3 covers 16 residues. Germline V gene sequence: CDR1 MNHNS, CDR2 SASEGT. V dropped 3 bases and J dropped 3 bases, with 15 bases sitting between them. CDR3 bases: TGTGCCAGCAGTGAGGATCGACAACAAGGCTACAATGAGCAGTTCTTC. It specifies CASSEDRQQGYNEQFF.

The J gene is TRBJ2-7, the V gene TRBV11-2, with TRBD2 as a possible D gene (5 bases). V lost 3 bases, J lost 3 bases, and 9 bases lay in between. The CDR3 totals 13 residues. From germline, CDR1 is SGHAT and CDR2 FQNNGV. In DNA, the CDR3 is TGTGCCAGCAGCTTTGAGGGCGGCTACGAGCAGTACTTC. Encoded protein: CASSFEGGYEQYF.

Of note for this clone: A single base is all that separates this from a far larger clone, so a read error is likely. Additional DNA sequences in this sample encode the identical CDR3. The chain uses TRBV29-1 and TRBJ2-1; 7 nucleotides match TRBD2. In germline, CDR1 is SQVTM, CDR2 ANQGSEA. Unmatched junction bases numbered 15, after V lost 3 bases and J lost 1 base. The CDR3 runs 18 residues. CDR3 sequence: CSVDGGGGAGGSYNEQFF. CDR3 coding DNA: TGCAGCGTTGATGGTGGGGGAGGGGCAGGAGGTTCCTACAATGAGCAGTTCTTC.

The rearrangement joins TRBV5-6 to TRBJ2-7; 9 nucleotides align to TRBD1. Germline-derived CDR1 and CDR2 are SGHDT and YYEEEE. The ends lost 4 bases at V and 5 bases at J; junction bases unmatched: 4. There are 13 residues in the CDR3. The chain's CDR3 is CASSQTGGNEQYF. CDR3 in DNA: TGTGCCAGCAGCCAAACAGGGGGCAACGAGCAGTACTTC.

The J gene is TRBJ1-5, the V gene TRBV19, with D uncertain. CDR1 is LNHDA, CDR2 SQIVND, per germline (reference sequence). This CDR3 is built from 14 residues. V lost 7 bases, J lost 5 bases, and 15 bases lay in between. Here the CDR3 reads CASTSDGSYQPQHF. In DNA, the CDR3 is TGTGCCAGTACCTCGGACGGGTCATATCAGCCCCAGCATTTT.

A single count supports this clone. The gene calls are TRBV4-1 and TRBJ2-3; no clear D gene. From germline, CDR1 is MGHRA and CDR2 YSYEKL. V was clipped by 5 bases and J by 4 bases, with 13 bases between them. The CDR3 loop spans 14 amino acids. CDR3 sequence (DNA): TGCGCCAGCAGCTCAGAAGGTTTAGCAGATACGCAGTATTTT. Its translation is CASSSEGLADTQYF.